This T cell receptor beta chain appears in the sequencing data of a study of T cells after yellow fever vaccination. Study as a whole: Fractions with few cells were prepared using SMART-Seq v4 Ultra Low Input.

V was clipped by 0 bases and J by 10 bases; unmatched bases: 3. This CDR3 contains 14 residues. Study observations and caveats: Post-booster reappearance was seen for most primary-vaccination clones (about 96% CD4, roughly 91% CD8). Few clonotypes appeared in both CD4 and CD8 compartments.

The sample holds many counts of this clonotype. The target antigen is unknown. Generation of TCR cDNA used 5'RACE template switching (which added a universal primer site and UMIs). TCRdb reanalysed the 5' RACE reads using MiXCR and keeps one entry per CDR3 protein. The sample lists approximately 580,000 distinct CDR3 sequences, around a sixth occurring once. This sample comprised PBMCs, obtained 5 to 6 days after the first yellow fever vaccination. This sequence originates from a man aged 18-30 years who received the YFV17D yellow fever vaccine. The rearrangement uses TRBV12-3 or TRBV12-4 and TRBJ1-6, with TRBD1 identical over 7 bases. Here the CDR3 DNA reads TGTGCCAGCAGTTTAGCAGGGGGCAACTCACCCCTCCACTTT. As protein: CASSLAGGNSPLHF.